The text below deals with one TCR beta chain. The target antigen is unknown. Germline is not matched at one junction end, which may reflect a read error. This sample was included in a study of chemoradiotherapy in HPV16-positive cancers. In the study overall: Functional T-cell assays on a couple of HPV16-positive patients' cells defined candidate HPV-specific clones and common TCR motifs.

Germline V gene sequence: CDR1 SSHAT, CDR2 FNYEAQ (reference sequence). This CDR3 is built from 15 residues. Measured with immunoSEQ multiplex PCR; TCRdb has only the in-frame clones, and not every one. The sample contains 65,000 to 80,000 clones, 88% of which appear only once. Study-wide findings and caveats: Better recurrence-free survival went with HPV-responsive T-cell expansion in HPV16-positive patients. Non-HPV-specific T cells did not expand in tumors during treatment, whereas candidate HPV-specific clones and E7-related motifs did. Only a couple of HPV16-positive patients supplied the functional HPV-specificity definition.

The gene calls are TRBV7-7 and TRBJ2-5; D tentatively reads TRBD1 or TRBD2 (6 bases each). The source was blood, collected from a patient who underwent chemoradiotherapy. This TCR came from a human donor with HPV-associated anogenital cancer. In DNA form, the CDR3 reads TGTGCTAGCAGCTTAGTTCTGGGGGGCGAAGAGACCCAGTACTTC. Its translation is CASSLVLGGEETQYF.